The clone carrying this T cell receptor (beta chain) is judged medium-sized. The antigen remains unidentified. Germline loops: CDR1 GTSNPN, CDR2 SVGIG (reference sequence). The CDR3 sequence is 13 residues long. Trimming stripped 6 bases from V and 5 bases from J, with 16 bases between. The data were obtained in a study of spatial heterogeneity in lung cancer. Whole-study context: The correlation between TCR transcript counts in tumor regions and a T cell module score from matched bulk RNA-seq was strong. Study outcomes and limitations: For expanded intratumoral alpha and beta TCRs, counts tracked tumor mutation counts.

Using its own MiXCR run on the 5' RACE reads, TCRdb lists one record per CDR3 protein. The sample includes roughly 7,000 distinct CDR3 sequences, more than 3% of them seen just once. Time point reported: sample taken at primary tumor resection. The sequence came from a male donor with early-stage non-small cell lung cancer. The chain joins TRBV30 to TRBJ2-5, with D unresolved. The material sequenced was lung tumor tissue, taken at surgery. For the CDR3, the DNA is TGTGCCTGCTTCCGCACGGTTAGGGAGACCCAGTACTTC. Protein: CACFRTVRETQYF.